This T cell receptor beta chain derives from a study of STAT5B mutations in CD4+ large granular lymphocyte leukemia. Overall study results and limits: Main leukemic clonotypes were patient-specific, but approximately 25% appeared at low frequency elsewhere.

Only in-frame clones appear in the TCRdb table, and some are missing; sequencing was by immunoSEQ multiplex PCR. The data hold some 40,000 clones, with less than 85% observed a single time. This CDR3 region has 14 residues. Trimming left V 4 bases short and J 2 bases short, with 10 bases between. Germline V gene lookup returns CDR1 SGDLS and CDR2 YYNGEE. With respect to this clone: Its target is unknown.

Source material: CD4+ T cells from blood buffy coats. The clonotype comes from a human donor in good health. V gene TRBV9 combines with J gene TRBJ1-3; D not certain. For the CDR3, the DNA is TGTGCCAGCAGCCCCCTCGGGGCTGGAAACACCATATATTTT. It encodes CASSPLGAGNTIYF.